This TCR beta chain comes out of a study of blood T cell repertoires in COVID-19. As for the study in general: Samples of COVID-19 (acute and convalescent) were obtained from the United States, Italy and Spain.

CDR1 is MNHNS and CDR2 is SASEGT in the germline V gene. This CDR3 has 17 residues. With 0 bases clipped from V and 9 bases from J, the junction kept 11 bases outside the gene matches. As originally analysed: Scientists estimated how many nucleated cells there were by amplifying reference gene primers. Libraries were prepared by immunoSEQ multiplex PCR; TCRdb keeps only in-frame clonotypes and omits some of them. V, J and clone size reflect that table, while D and trimming were determined from the DNA. This table holds about 370,000 clones, about 89% found once. What was sequenced was peripheral blood. The chain combines TRBV6-1 with TRBJ2-2; 9 nucleotides line up with TRBD1. This TCR came from a woman between 25 and 40 years old with COVID-19, enrolled during active disease. The CDR3: CASSEAGQGSLSRELFF. The CDR3 DNA reads as TGTGCCAGCAGTGAAGCGGGACAGGGATCTTTAAGCCGGGAGCTGTTTTTT.